This T cell receptor (beta chain) was obtained from a study of metastatic and nonmetastatic thyroid tumors. Overall study: Samples came from malignant and benign thyroid patients, and repertoires were compared across blood and tumor or nodule tissue.

Trimming removed 4 bases from V and 5 bases from J; junction bases left unmatched: 11. This CDR3 spans 16 amino acids. CDR1 is LGHNA, CDR2 YNFKEQ, per germline. No patient received treatment before thyroid surgery. This clone was seen more than once but under ten times. The target antigen is unknown. Study results and caveats: Reports indicated that malignant thyroid tumors showed significantly higher TCR beta diversity than benign nodules did, in blood and tumor.

Per the original data handling: CDR3 differences across clinicopathological groups were used to build a distant-metastasis classifier for papillary thyroid cancer. Using MiXCR, TCRdb re-called clones from the PCR reads. The V and J calls come from TCRdb's annotation, not from the publication. Found here are tens of thousands of clones, under 15% of them singletons; the top ten hold around 10%. The sequence was obtained from a female donor with papillary thyroid cancer or a benign thyroid nodule (not recorded which). Some clones in this sample may be carry-over from other donors' samples. The source material was tumor tissue. The rearrangement joins TRBV4-2 to TRBJ2-3; TRBD2 matches at 8 bases. This chain's CDR3 is CASSPAGGSDLDTQYF. DNA for the CDR3: TGTGCCAGCAGCCCGGCGGGGGGCTCGGATTTAGATACGCAGTATTTT.